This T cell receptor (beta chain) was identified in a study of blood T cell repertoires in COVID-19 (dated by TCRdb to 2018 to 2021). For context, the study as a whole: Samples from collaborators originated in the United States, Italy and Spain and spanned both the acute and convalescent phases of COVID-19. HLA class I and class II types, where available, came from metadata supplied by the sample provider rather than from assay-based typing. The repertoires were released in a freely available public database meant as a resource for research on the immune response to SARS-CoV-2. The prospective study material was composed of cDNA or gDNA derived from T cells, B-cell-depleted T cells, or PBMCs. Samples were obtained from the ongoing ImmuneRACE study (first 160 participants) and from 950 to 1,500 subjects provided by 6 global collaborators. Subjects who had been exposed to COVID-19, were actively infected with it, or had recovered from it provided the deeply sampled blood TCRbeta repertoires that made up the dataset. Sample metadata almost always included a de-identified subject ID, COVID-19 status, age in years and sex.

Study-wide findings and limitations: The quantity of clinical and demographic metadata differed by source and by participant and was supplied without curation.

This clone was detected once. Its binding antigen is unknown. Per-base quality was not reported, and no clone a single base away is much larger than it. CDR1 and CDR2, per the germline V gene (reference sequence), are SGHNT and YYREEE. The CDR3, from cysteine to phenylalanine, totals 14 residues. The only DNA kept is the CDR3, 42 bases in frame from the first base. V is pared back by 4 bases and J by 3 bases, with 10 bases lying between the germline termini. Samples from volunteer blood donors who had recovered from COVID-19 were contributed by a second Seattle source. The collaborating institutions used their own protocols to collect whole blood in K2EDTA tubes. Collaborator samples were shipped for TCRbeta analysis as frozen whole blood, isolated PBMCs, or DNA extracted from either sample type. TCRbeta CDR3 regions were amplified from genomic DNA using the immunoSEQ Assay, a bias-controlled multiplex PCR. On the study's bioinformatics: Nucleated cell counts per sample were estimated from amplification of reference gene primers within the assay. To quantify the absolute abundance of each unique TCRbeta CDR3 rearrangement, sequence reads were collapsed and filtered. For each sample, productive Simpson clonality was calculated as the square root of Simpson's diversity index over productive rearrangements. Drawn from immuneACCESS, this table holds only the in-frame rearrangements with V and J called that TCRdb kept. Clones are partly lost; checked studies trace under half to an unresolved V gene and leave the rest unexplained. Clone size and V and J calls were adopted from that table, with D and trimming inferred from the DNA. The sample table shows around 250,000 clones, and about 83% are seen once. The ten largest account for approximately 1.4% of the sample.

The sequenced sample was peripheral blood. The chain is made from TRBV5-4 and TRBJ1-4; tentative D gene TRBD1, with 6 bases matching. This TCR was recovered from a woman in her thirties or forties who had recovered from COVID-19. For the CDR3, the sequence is CASSRDTANEKLFF. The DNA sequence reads TGTGCCAGCAGCCGGGACACAGCTAATGAAAAACTGTTTTTT.